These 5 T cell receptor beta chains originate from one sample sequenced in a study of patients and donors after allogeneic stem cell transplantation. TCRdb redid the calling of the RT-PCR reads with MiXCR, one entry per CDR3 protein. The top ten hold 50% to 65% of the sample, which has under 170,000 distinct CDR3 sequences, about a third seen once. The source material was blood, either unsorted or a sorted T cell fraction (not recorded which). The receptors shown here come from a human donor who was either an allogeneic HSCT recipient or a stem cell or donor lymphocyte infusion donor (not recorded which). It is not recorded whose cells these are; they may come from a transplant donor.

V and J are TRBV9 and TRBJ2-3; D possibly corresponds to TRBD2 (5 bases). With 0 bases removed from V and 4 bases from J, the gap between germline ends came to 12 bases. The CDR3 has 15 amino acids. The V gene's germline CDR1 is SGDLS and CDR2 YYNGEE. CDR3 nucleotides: TGTGCCAGCAGCGTAGCAGGTTTGGAGGCAGATACGCAGTATTTT. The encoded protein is CASSVAGLEADTQYF.

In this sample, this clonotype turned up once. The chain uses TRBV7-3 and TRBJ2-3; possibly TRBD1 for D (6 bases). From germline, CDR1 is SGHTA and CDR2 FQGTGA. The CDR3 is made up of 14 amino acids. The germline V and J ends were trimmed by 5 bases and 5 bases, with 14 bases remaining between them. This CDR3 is CASSRTGLGDTQYF. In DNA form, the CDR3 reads TGTGCCAGCAGCCGTACAGGGCTGGGAGATACGCAGTATTTT.

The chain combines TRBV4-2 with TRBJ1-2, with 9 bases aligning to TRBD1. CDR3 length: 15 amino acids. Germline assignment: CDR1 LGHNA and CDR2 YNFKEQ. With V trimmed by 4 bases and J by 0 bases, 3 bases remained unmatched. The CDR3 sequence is CASSPTGGANYGYTF. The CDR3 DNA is TGTGCCAGCAGCCCGACAGGGGGAGCTAACTATGGCTACACCTTC.

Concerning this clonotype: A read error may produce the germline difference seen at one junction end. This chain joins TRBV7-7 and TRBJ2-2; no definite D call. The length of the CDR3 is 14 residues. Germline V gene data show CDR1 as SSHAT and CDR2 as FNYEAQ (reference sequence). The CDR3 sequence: CASSPRPLTGELFF. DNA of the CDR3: TGTGCTAGCAGCCCCCGCCCGTTGACCGGGGAGCTGTTTTTT. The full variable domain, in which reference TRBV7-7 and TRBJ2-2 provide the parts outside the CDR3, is GAGVSQSPRYKVTKRGQDVTLRCDPISSHATLYWYQQALGQGPEFLTYFNYEAQPDKSGLPSDRFSAERPEGSISTLTIQRTEQRDSAMYRCASSPRPLTGELFFGEGSRLTVL.

CDR3 in amino acids: CASSQTGPTEAFF. CDR3 in DNA: TGCGCCAGCAGCCAGACAGGGCCCACTGAAGCTTTCTTT. The genes are TRBV4-3 and TRBJ1-1, with 7 bases lining up with TRBD1. The J segment lost 4 bases and the V segment lost 3 bases, leaving 2 bases of the junction unmatched. The germline V gene has CDR1 LGHNA and CDR2 YSLEER. The CDR3 is 13 amino acids.